The T cell receptor beta chain under discussion was sequenced for a study of blood T cell repertoires in COVID-19. Study context: The United States, Italy and Spain supplied acute and convalescent COVID-19 samples.

Original analysis: For nucleated cells, counts were estimated from reference gene primer amplification. Libraries were prepared by immunoSEQ multiplex PCR; TCRdb keeps only in-frame clonotypes and omits some of them. V and J calls and clone size come straight from that table; D and trimming were deduced from the DNA. The sample yields just over 250,000 clones, roughly nine tenths seen once. The CDR3 spans 13 residues. CDR1 is SGHNT, CDR2 YYREEE, per germline (reference sequence). V was clipped by 0 bases and J by 6 bases, with 8 bases between them. This receptor was identified in a man aged 35-49 years who had recovered from COVID-19. This chain joins TRBV5-4 and TRBJ2-3, with D possibly being TRBD2 (5 bases). Sample: peripheral blood. The CDR3 loop reads CASSLERTDTQYF. CDR3 nucleotide sequence: TGTGCCAGCAGCTTGGAGCGGACGGATACGCAGTATTTT.